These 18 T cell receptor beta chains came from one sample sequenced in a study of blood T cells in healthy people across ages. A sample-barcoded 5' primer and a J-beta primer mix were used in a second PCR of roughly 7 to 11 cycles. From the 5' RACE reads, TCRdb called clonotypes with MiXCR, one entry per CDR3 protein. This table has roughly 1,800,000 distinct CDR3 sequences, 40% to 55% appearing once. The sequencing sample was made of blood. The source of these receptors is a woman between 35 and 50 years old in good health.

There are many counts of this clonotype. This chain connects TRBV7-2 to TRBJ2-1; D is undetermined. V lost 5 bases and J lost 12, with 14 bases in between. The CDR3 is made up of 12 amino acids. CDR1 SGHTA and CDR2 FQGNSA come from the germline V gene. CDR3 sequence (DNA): TGTGCCAGCAGCCTCGACCCCGCAGGGCAGTTCTTC. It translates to CASSLDPAGQFF.

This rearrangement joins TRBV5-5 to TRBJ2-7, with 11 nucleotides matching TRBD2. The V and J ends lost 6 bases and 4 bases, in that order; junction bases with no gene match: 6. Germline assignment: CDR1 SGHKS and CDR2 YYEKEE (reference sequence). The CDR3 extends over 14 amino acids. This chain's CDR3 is CASTGGLAAYEQYF. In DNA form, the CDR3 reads TGTGCCAGCACCGGGGGACTAGCGGCTTACGAGCAGTACTTC.

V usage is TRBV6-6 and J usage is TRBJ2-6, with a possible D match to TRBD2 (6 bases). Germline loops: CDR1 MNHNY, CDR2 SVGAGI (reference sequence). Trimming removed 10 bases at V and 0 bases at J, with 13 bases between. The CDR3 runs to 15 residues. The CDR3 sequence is CATSNGGSGANVLTF. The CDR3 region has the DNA TGTGCCACCTCTAACGGGGGCTCTGGGGCCAACGTCCTGACTTTC.

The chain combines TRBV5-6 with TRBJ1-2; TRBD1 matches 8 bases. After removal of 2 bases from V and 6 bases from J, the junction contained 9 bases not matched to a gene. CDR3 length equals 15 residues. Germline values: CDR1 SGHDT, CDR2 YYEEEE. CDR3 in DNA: TGTGCCAGCAGCTTTTGGAATCAGGGGGCGGATGGCTACACCTTC. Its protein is CASSFWNQGADGYTF.

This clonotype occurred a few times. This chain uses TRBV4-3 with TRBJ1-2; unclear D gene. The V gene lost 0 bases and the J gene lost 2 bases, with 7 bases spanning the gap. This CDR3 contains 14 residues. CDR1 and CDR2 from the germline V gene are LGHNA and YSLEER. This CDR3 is CASSQDTLNYGYTF. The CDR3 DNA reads TGCGCCAGCAGCCAAGACACCCTGAACTATGGCTACACCTTC.

The CDR3: CAISESPEGEARGYTF. CDR3 coding DNA: TGTGCCATCAGTGAGTCCCCGGAAGGGGAGGCGAGAGGCTACACCTTC. The rearrangement joins TRBV10-3 to TRBJ1-2, with D tentatively TRBD1 (5 bases). CDR3 length: 16 residues. Trimming took off 0 bases at V and 8 bases at J, with 19 bases between the two ends. Germline loops: CDR1 ENHRY, CDR2 SYGVKD.

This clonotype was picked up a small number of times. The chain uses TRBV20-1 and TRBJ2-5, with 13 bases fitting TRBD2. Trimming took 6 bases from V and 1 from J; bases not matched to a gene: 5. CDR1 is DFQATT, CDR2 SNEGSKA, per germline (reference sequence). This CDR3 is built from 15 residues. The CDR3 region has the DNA TGCAGTGCCCGGACTAGCGGGGGCGTCCAAGAGACCCAGTACTTC. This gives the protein CSARTSGGVQETQYF.

The CDR3 DNA sequence: TGCGCCAGCAGCCAAGATCCCTCAGACTACAATGAGCAGTACTTC. Protein sequence: CASSQDPSDYNEQYF. The gene calls are TRBV4-1 and TRBJ2-7, with a weak D call TRBD2 (5 bases). The CDR3 extends over 15 amino acids. Germline CDR1 MGHRA, CDR2 YSYEKL. The ends were cut back, 0 bases at V and 7 bases at J, with 16 bases in the middle.

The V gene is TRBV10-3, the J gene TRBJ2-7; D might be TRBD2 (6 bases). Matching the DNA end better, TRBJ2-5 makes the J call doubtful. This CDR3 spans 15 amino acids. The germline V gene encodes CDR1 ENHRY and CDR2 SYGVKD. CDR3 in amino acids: CAISERGGLGETQYF. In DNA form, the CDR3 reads TGTGCCATCAGTGAGAGGGGAGGACTTGGAGAGACCCAGTACTTC.

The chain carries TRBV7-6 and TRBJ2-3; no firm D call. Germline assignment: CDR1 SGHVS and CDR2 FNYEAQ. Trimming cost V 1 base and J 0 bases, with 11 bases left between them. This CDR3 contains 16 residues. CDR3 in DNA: TGTGCCAGCAGCTTAGTGACTTACGCAAGCACAGATACGCAGTATTTT. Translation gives CASSLVTYASTDTQYF.

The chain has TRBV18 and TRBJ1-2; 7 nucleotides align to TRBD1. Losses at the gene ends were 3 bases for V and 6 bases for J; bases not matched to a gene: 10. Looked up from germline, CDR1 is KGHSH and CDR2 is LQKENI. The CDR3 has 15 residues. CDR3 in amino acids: CASSPKGQVRDGYTF. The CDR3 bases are TGTGCCAGCTCACCCAAAGGACAGGTTCGGGATGGCTACACCTTC.

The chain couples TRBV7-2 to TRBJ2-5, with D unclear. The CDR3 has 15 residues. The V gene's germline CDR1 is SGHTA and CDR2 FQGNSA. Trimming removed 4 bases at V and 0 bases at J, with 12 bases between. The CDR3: CASSSGRTYQETQYF. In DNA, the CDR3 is TGTGCCAGCAGCTCCGGACGGACGTACCAAGAGACCCAGTACTTC.

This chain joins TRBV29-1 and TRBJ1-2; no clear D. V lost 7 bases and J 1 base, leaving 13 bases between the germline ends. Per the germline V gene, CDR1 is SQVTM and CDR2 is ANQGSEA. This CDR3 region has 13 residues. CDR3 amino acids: CSASTGVNYGYTF. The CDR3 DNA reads TGCAGCGCCTCGACGGGAGTTAACTATGGCTACACCTTC.

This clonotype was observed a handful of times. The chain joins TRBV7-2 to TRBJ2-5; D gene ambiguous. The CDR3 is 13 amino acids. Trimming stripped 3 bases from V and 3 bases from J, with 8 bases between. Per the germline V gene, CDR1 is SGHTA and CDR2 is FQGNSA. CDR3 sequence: CASSFRHKETQYF. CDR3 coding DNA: TGTGCCAGCAGCTTTCGACATAAAGAGACCCAGTACTTC.

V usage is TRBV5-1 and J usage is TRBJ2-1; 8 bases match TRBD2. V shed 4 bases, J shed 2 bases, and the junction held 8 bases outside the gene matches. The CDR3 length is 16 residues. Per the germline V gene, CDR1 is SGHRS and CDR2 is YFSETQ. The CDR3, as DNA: TGCGCCAGCAGCCCTAGCGGGCAACCCGCCTACAATGAGCAGTTCTTC. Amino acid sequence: CASSPSGQPAYNEQFF.

The CDR3 loop is CASSFTSDYEQYF. The CDR3 region has the DNA TGCGCCAGCAGCTTTACCAGTGACTACGAGCAGTACTTC. The genes are TRBV5-1 and TRBJ2-7; D unclear. CDR1 and CDR2 from the germline V gene are SGHRS and YFSETQ. V dropped 2 bases and J dropped 3 bases, with 9 bases sitting between them. The CDR3 is 13 residues long. The complete variable domain, with remaining parts taken from reference TRBV5-1 and TRBJ2-7, reads KAGVTQTPRYLIKTRGQQVTLSCSPISGHRSVSWYQQTPGQGLQFLFEYFSETQRNKGNFPGRFSGRQFSNSRSEMNVSTLELGDSALYLCASSFTSDYEQYFGPGTRLTVT.

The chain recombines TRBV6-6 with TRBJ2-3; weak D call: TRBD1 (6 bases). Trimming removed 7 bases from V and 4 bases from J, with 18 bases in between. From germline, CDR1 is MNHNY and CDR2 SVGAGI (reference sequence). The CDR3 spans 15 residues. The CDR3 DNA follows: TGTGCCAGCAATGTTGTAGGGGGTAGCGCAGATACGCAGTATTTT. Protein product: CASNVVGGSADTQYF.

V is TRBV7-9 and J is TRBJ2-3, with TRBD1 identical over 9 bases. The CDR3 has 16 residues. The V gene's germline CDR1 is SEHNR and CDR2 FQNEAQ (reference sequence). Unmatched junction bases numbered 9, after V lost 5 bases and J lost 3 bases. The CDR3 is CASSGGTGTSTDTQYF. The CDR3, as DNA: TGTGCCAGCAGCGGGGGGACAGGGACCTCTACAGATACGCAGTATTTT.